Following are 29 T cell receptor beta chains from one sample sequenced in a study of prognosis after radiotherapy for stage I lung cancer. Two-round multiplex PCR amplified TCR beta CDR3 from genomic DNA. The first round of PCR was done with primers that matched each TRBV and TRBJ gene. Using its own MiXCR run on the multiplex PCR reads, TCRdb lists one record per CDR3 protein. The sample contains under 55,000 distinct CDR3 sequences, under 45% of which appear only once. The starting material was PBMCs, obtained before or after stereotactic body radiation therapy (not recorded which). The receptors come from a donor of 50 years or more with non-small cell lung cancer.

This clonotype was observed many times. The chain employs TRBV7-9 and TRBJ1-6; D might be TRBD1 (6 bases). In germline, CDR1 is SEHNR, CDR2 FQNEAQ (reference sequence). Trimming stripped 5 bases from V and 10 bases from J, with 15 bases between. This CDR3 region has 14 residues. CDR3 protein: CASSVDRSRSPLHF. DNA for the CDR3: TGTGCCAGCAGCGTAGACAGGAGTAGGTCACCCCTCCACTTT.

A word on this clonotype: With a much larger clone just one base away, this may be a read error. The chain combines TRBV6-5 with TRBJ1-1; D not resolved. Per the germline V gene, CDR1 is MNHEY and CDR2 is SVGAGI. There are 13 residues in the CDR3. The CDR3 DNA reads as TGTGCCAGCAGTTCCCCCATCGGCTCTGAATCTTTCTTT. This encodes CASSSPIGSESFF.

This clonotype was counted between two and nine times. The genes are TRBV11-2 and TRBJ2-7; D is unclear. The germline CDR1 and CDR2 sequences are SGHAT and FQNNGV. This CDR3 has 12 residues. Trimming stripped 1 base from V and 4 bases from J, with 5 bases between. CDR3 coding DNA: TGTGCCAGCAGCTTAGGAGTTTACGAGCAGTACTTC. This encodes CASSLGVYEQYF.

This clonotype was observed many times. The chain uses TRBV18 and TRBJ1-1; D gene unclear. Deletions cut 4 bases from V and 5 bases from J, with 14 bases between. CDR1 is KGHSH, CDR2 LQKENI, per germline. The CDR3 is 14 amino acids. The CDR3 coding sequence is TGTGCCAGCTCACTCCTGGGTCTAGGGACTGAAGCTTTCTTT. Residues: CASSLLGLGTEAFF.

This clonotype has only a few counts. A much larger clone differs from this one at a single base, so this may be a read error. The CDR3 DNA reads TGTGCCAGCATCCTCACAGGGGCCTACAATGAGCAGTTCTTC. Residues: CASILTGAYNEQFF. This chain joins TRBV6-1 and TRBJ2-1; 7 bases are a match to TRBD1. The CDR3 is 14 residues long. Germline V lookup: CDR1 MNHNS, CDR2 SASEGT. V was clipped by 7 bases and J by 2 bases; unmatched bases: 5.

The rearrangement uses TRBV7-2 and TRBJ2-2, with D hard to call. V was clipped by 6 bases and J by 4 bases, with 12 bases between them. The germline V gene encodes CDR1 SGHTA and CDR2 FQGNSA. There are 14 residues in the CDR3. CDR3 in DNA: TGTGCCAGCAGGAAGGACGGCGGCACCGGGGAGCTGTTTTTT. Amino acid sequence: CASRKDGGTGELFF.

At least ten counts were recorded for this clonotype. V is TRBV6-1 and J is TRBJ2-2, with D unresolved. The V gene lost 5 bases and the J gene lost 4 bases, with 11 bases spanning the gap. The CDR3 totals 14 residues. From germline, CDR1 is MNHNS and CDR2 SASEGT. The CDR3 protein is CASSPWVSTGELFF. DNA for the CDR3: TGTGCCAGCAGTCCGTGGGTTTCCACCGGGGAGCTGTTTTTT.

This clonotype came up many times. The rearrangement uses TRBV2 and TRBJ2-2; possibly TRBD2 for D (7 bases). The V gene lost 4 bases and the J gene lost 11 bases, with 14 bases spanning the gap. The CDR3 contains 13 residues. Germline V lookup: CDR1 SNHLY, CDR2 FYNNEI. CDR3 DNA sequence: TGTGCCAGCAGTGGGGGGGGGGGGACAGAGCTGTTTTTT. Protein: CASSGGGGTELFF.

This clonotype was picked up many times. The chain employs TRBV5-6 and TRBJ2-5; TRBD1 matches 9 bases. CDR3 size: 18 residues. CDR1 SGHDT and CDR2 YYEEEE come from the germline V gene. Trimming cost V 1 base and J 5 bases; bases outside gene matches: 15. CDR3 loop: CASSLFPGTGSPGETQYF. The CDR3 nucleotides read TGTGCCAGCAGCTTGTTTCCCGGGACAGGGAGCCCGGGGGAGACCCAGTACTTC.

This clonotype has just a few counts. A single base separates this from a much larger clone, so it may be a read error. The CDR3, as DNA: TGCGCCAGCAGCTTGTTGACGGGAGGGGGCAATGAGCAGTTCTTC. This codes for CASSLLTGGGNEQFF. The V and J genes are TRBV5-1 and TRBJ2-1, with 8 positions matching TRBD2. From germline, CDR1 is SGHRS and CDR2 YFSETQ. The CDR3 is 15 amino acids. The V segment lost 1 base and the J segment 6 bases; nucleotides outside the gene matches: 6.

On this clonotype itself: A read error is likely here: a far larger clone is one base away. The chain has TRBV7-3 and TRBJ2-7; 8 positions agree with TRBD1. J was trimmed by 3 bases and V by 7 bases; bases with no gene match: 8. There are 14 residues in the CDR3. CDR1 and CDR2 (germline): SGHTA, FQGTGA. This chain's CDR3 is CASIRTGSHYEQYF. The CDR3 bases are TGTGCCAGCATCCGGACAGGGTCCCACTACGAGCAGTACTTC.

This clonotype came up many times. The V and J genes are TRBV20-1 and TRBJ2-3; 7 nucleotides line up with TRBD1. The CDR3 is 13 amino acids. The V and J ends lost 6 bases and 2 bases, in that order; junction bases with no gene match: 5. Germline loops: CDR1 DFQATT, CDR2 SNEGSKA (reference sequence). CDR3 sequence: CSAVTGNTDTQYF. In nucleotides, the CDR3 is TGCAGTGCCGTGACAGGGAACACAGATACGCAGTATTTT.

This clonotype has just a few counts. A much larger clone lies a single base off, so this may be a read error. This rearrangement joins TRBV28 to TRBJ1-1, with 9 bases aligning to TRBD1. Germline V lookup: CDR1 MDHEN, CDR2 SYDVKM. This CDR3 comprises 15 residues. The CDR3 nucleotides are TGTGCCAGCAGTCTCGGACAGGGGTGGAACGCTGAAGCTTTCTTT. As protein: CASSLGQGWNAEAFF.

This clonotype came up many times. The genes are TRBV6-1 and TRBJ2-7; 7 bases map to TRBD1. The length of the CDR3 is 12 residues. V was pared by 8 bases and J by 1 base, with 2 bases of the junction left unmatched. Looked up from germline, CDR1 is MNHNS and CDR2 is SASEGT. The CDR3 sequence: CASRGQSYEQYF. In DNA form, the CDR3 reads TGTGCCAGCCGGGGACAGTCCTACGAGCAGTACTTC.

This rearrangement joins TRBV12-3 or TRBV12-4 to TRBJ2-2, with TRBD1 matching over 7 bases. The CDR3 consists of 14 residues. The V gene end was trimmed by 6 bases and the J gene end by 6 bases; junction bases not matched to a gene: 7. The DNA of the CDR3 is TGTGCCAGCAGAGAGGGGGCAAGGGCCGGGGAGCTGTTTTTT. It encodes CASREGARAGELFF.

This clonotype was counted ten times or more. The genes are TRBV7-2 and TRBJ2-2; 9 nucleotides agree with TRBD2. The V segment lost 6 bases and the J segment 8 bases; nucleotides outside the gene matches: 7. The CDR3 has 14 amino acids. The V gene's germline CDR1 is SGHTA and CDR2 FQGNSA. CDR3 sequence (DNA): TGTGCCAGCAGAGTAGCGGGAGTATCGGGGGAGCTGTTTTTT. Encoded protein: CASRVAGVSGELFF.

This clonotype was counted ten times or more. A much larger clonotype is one base distant, so this may be a read error. The chain uses TRBV7-2 and TRBJ2-7; D not certain. Per the germline V gene, CDR1 is SGHTA and CDR2 is FQGNSA. With 6 bases removed from V and 6 bases from J, the gap between germline ends came to 18 bases. The CDR3 sequence is 14 residues long. Here the CDR3 reads CASSVQPTSGEQYF. CDR3 nucleotide sequence: TGTGCCAGCAGTGTACAGCCGACCTCCGGCGAGCAGTACTTC.

This clonotype occurred many times. The chain carries TRBV6-1 and TRBJ2-1; D is perhaps TRBD2 (7 bases). Germline loops: CDR1 MNHNS, CDR2 SASEGT. Trimming pared 6 bases from V and 9 bases from J, leaving 21 bases between. CDR3 length: 15 amino acids. The CDR3 loop is CASRPPGGEVSEQFF. DNA of the CDR3: TGTGCCAGCAGGCCCCCGGGGGGCGAGGTCAGTGAGCAGTTCTTC.

This clonotype was counted ten times or more. The gene calls are TRBV27 and TRBJ2-7; a possible D gene is TRBD1 (6 bases). Germline CDR1 is MNHEY and CDR2 is SMNVEV (reference sequence). V lost 6 bases to trimming and J lost 3 bases, with 21 bases between them. The CDR3 totals 16 residues. CDR3 DNA: TGTGCCAGCAGCCCTCTGACAGGTAGGCGAGACTACGAGCAGTACTTC. Its protein is CASSPLTGRRDYEQYF.

As to this clonotype: The junction and the germline gene differ at one end; a read error may be behind it. The chain recombines TRBV6-4 with TRBJ2-1; 7 nucleotides match TRBD2. The CDR3 spans 17 residues. Germline V lookup: CDR1 MRHNA, CDR2 SNTAGT. CDR3 DNA sequence: TGTGCCAGCAGTTACTCGAGGTGTATTAGCGGGTACAATGAGCAGTTCTTC. Protein sequence: CASSYSRCISGYNEQFF.

A remark on this clonotype: This may arise from a read error, as a much more abundant clone is one base away. The chain is built from TRBV7-2 and TRBJ2-7; D unresolved. The germline CDR1 and CDR2 sequences are SGHTA and FQGNSA. The germline V and J ends were trimmed by 7 bases and 6 bases, with 16 bases remaining between them. The CDR3 is 13 residues long. CDR3 bases: TGTGCCAGCATCTTTAGTCAGCTGGGCGAGCAGTACTTC. As protein: CASIFSQLGEQYF.

Comments on this clonotype: Possible read error: a much larger clone is one base away. The CDR3 DNA reads as TGTTCCAGCAGTTCCTTTGGGGGGCAAGAGACCCAGTACTTC. Amino acids: CSSSSFGGQETQYF. The chain uses TRBV28 and TRBJ2-5; D perhaps matches TRBD2 (6 bases). Germline CDR1 reads MDHEN; CDR2 reads SYDVKM. The CDR3 length is 14 residues. Based on the CDR3 plus reference TRBV28 and TRBJ2-5, the full variable domain is DVKVTQSSRYLVKRTGEKVFLECVQDMDHENMFWYRQDPGLGLRLIYFSYDVKMKEKGDIPEGYSVSREKKERFSLILESASTNQTSMYLCSSSSFGGQETQYFGPGTRLLVL.

In regard to this clonotype: At one of its ends the junction is not consistent with the germline gene, which may arise from a read error. The gene calls are TRBV5-5 and TRBJ1-6; no clear D. Germline values: CDR1 SGHKS, CDR2 YYEKEE (reference sequence). CDR3 length equals 16 residues. The CDR3 region is CASSPENSRGGSPPHF. DNA for the CDR3: TGTGCCAGCAGTCCGGAAAATTCTCGAGGTGGTTCACCCCCCCACTTT.

This clonotype was found once. The gene calls are TRBV20-1 and TRBJ2-1; 12 bases are a match to TRBD2. Germline lookup yields CDR1 DFQATT and CDR2 SNEGSKA (reference sequence). The CDR3 spans 15 residues. The V segment lost 6 bases and the J segment 4 bases; nucleotides outside the gene matches: 7. The CDR3 DNA sequence: TGCAGTGCGCGAGGACTAGCGGGGTCTTACAATGAGCAGTTCTTC. It translates to CSARGLAGSYNEQFF.

This clonotype has a count of ten or more. The chain joins TRBV12-3 or TRBV12-4 to TRBJ1-5; TRBD1 might be the D (5 bases). This CDR3 contains 13 residues. V lost 3 bases, J lost 7 bases, and 10 bases lay in between. CDR3 residues: CASSLSEGQPQHF. The DNA of the CDR3 is TGTGCCAGCAGTTTGAGTGAGGGGCAGCCCCAGCATTTT.

This clonotype has a handful of counts. Possible read error: a much larger clone is one base away. As DNA, the CDR3 is TGTGCCAGTAGTACAGGAGGCGGGGGCGCGTCTGGCTACACCTTC. It encodes CASSTGGGGASGYTF. The V gene is TRBV19, the J gene TRBJ1-2; D may be TRBD1 (6 bases). The CDR3 length is 15 residues. The germline CDR1 and CDR2 sequences are LNHDA and SQIVND (reference sequence). V lost 4 bases, J lost 7 bases, and 19 bases lay in between.

Of note for this clonotype: This may come from a read error, since a much larger clone is one base off. The rearrangement joins TRBV7-8 to TRBJ2-5, with D unresolved. CDR1 is SGHVS and CDR2 is FQNEAQ in the germline V gene. This CDR3 spans 14 amino acids. The CDR3 loop reads CANSLDFLRETQYF. CDR3 coding DNA: TGTGCCAACAGCTTAGATTTCTTGAGGGAGACCCAGTACTTC. The full variable domain, its missing parts supplied by reference TRBV7-8 and TRBJ2-5, is GAGVSQSPRYKVAKRGQDVALRCDPISGHVSLFWYQQALGQGPEFLTYFQNEAQLDKSGLPSDRFFAERPEGSVSTLKIQRTQQEDSAVYLCANSLDFLRETQYFGPGTRLLVL.

In its sample, this clonotype was seen many times. The chain combines TRBV29-1 with TRBJ2-3; D gene ambiguous. The ends were cut back, 1 base at V and 7 bases at J, with 12 bases in the middle. The CDR3 has 13 residues. The germline CDR1 and CDR2 sequences are SQVTM and ANQGSEA. The CDR3 reads CSVEGPTENTQYF. The CDR3 nucleotides read TGCAGCGTTGAAGGCCCGACCGAGAATACGCAGTATTTT.

This clonotype was recorded many times. This chain links TRBV11-2 with TRBJ2-7; D not resolved. V gave up 5 bases and J gave up 0 bases, with 14 bases separating them. There are 15 residues in the CDR3. Germline lookup yields CDR1 SGHAT and CDR2 FQNNGV. Written as DNA, the CDR3 is TGTGCCAGCAGCCCTGGCTCTAAAAGCTCCTACGAGCAGTACTTC. Its translation is CASSPGSKSSYEQYF.